Listed here is a single TCR beta chain. Its matching antigen is unknown. Germline CDR1 KGHDR, CDR2 SFDVKD. Deletions cut 5 bases from V and 9 bases from J, with 8 bases between. CDR3 length equals 11 residues. The data originate from a study of T cells after yellow fever vaccination. Notes on the study in general: After the booster, 95% to 98% of CD4 and roughly nine tenths of CD8 primary-response clones were re-detected. Peaking faster, on day 5 versus 15, the secondary response was nonetheless weaker. Abundant clonotypes from the bulk population could contaminate FACS-sorted repertoires.

Generation of TCR cDNA used 5'RACE template switching (which added a universal primer site and UMIs). Each CDR3 protein is one row after TCRdb ran MiXCR on the 5' RACE reads. The sample yields about 260,000 distinct CDR3 sequences, about an eighth seen once. This specimen was CD4+ T cells sorted from PBMCs, taken 45 days after the yellow fever booster vaccination. This sequence was found in a man aged 25-45 years who received the YFV17D yellow fever vaccine. The genes are TRBV24-1 and TRBJ2-3; D uncertain. The CDR3 DNA reads TGTGCCACCAGTGTGAGTGGGACGCAGTATTTT. It is translated as CATSVSGTQYF.